This T cell receptor (beta chain) derives from a study of cytomegalovirus exposure and HLA in healthy donors. Study-wide results and caveats: Later on, analysis showed that most CMV-associated TCR beta chains appeared to be HLA-restricted. Some TCR beta chains (164 of them) were listed as cytomegalovirus-associated.

PCR primers comprised 60 Vbeta and 13 Jbeta primers. The assay was immunoSEQ multiplex PCR, and TCRdb's table has in-frame clones only and misses some. In the table there are roughly 110,000 clones, roughly two thirds of which are singletons. Germline-derived CDR1 and CDR2 are MGHRA and YSYEKL. The CDR3 spans 13 residues. V lost 4 bases to trimming and J lost 2 bases; unmatched junction nucleotides: 0. Comment on this clone: Its antigen is not identified.

The genes are TRBV4-1 and TRBJ2-7; 9 bases agree with TRBD1. The clonotype comes from a man younger than 30 in good health and CMV-seropositive. The specimen sequenced was PBMCs. The CDR3 protein is CASSRQGAYEQYF. CDR3 sequence (DNA): TGCGCCAGCAGCCGACAGGGGGCCTACGAGCAGTACTTC.